The entry below gives a single TCR beta chain sequence along with its context. Its antigen is currently not known. Per-base qualities were not stored, and no clone one base away is much larger. The sample is drawn from a study of control samples from healthy donors and cancer patients (dated by TCRdb to about 2020). Libraries were built with the immunoSEQ multiplex PCR assay. Imported from immuneACCESS, the table was reduced by TCRdb to in-frame sequences with V and J called. These copies leave out some clones; in studies compared against another copy, an unresolved V gene accounts for under half, and the cause of the remainder is not known. The sample contains about 110,000 clones, around 89% of them found a single time. The ten largest clones take up about 16% of the sample. Sequenced input: blood. The clonotype originates from a woman in her 50s in good health.

Here is the DNA: TGTGCCAGCAGCCGAAGTTTCGCAGTCTATTCACCCCTCCACTTT. Its translation is CASSRSFAVYSPLHF. Rearrangement joined TRBV27 to TRBJ1-6; there is no confident call for the D gene. According to the germline V gene (reference sequence), CDR1 reads MNHEY and CDR2 reads SMNVEV. Reading from cysteine to phenylalanine, the CDR3 counts 15 amino acids. The entry retains the CDR3 DNA only, 45 bases that are in frame from base 1. The V and J ends are trimmed by 6 bases and 8 bases, leaving 17 bases between them.